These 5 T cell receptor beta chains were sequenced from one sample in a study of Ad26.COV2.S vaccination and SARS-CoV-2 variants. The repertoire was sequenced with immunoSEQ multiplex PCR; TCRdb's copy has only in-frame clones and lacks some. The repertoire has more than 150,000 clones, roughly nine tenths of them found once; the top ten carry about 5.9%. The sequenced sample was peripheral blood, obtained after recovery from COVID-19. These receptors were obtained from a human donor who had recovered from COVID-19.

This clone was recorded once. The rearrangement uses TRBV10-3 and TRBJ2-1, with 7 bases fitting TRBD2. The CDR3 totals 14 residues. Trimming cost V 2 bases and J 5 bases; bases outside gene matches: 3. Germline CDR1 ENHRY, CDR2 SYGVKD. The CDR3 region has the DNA TGTGCCATCAGTGAGGCGGGGGTAAACAATGAGCAGTTCTTC. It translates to CAISEAGVNNEQFF.

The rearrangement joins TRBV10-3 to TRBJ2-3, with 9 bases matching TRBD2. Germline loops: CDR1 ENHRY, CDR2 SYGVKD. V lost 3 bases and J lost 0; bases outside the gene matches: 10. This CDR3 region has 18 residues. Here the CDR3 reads CAISDLVTTSGSTDTQYF. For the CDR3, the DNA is TGTGCCATCAGTGACCTCGTAACGACTAGCGGTAGCACAGATACGCAGTATTTT.

The CDR3 nucleotides read TGCACCAGCAGCCTTTTTAAAGTAGCGGGAGTAGGCTCCTACAATGAGCAGTTCTTC. This codes for CTSSLFKVAGVGSYNEQFF. The V and J genes are TRBV1 and TRBJ2-1; the table names TRBD2, a call not compared with the DNA. TRBV1 is a documented pseudogene. This CDR3 spans 19 amino acids.

In DNA form, the CDR3 reads TGTGCCAGCACCTCGAAGGGTGAGCAGTTCTTC. Translating gives CASTSKGEQFF. This chain connects TRBV3-1 (or the pseudogene TRBV3-2) to TRBJ2-1; D unresolved. The CDR3 is 11 amino acids. Germline lookup yields CDR1 LGHDT and CDR2 YNNKEL (reference sequence). Trimming shortened V by 7 bases and J by 9 bases, and 10 bases separated the two germline ends.

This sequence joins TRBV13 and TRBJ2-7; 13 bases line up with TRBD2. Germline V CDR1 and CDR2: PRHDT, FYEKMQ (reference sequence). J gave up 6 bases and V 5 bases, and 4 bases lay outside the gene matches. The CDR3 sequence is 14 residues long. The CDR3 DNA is TGTGCCAGCAGCAACGGACTAGCGGGAGTCGAGCAGTACTTC. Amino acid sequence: CASSNGLAGVEQYF. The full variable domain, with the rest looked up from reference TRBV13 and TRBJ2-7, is AAGVIQSPRHLIKEKRETATLKCYPIPRHDTVYWYQQGPGQDPQFLISFYEKMQSDKGSIPDRFSAQQFSDYHSELNMSSLELGDSALYFCASSNGLAGVEQYFGPGTRLTVT.